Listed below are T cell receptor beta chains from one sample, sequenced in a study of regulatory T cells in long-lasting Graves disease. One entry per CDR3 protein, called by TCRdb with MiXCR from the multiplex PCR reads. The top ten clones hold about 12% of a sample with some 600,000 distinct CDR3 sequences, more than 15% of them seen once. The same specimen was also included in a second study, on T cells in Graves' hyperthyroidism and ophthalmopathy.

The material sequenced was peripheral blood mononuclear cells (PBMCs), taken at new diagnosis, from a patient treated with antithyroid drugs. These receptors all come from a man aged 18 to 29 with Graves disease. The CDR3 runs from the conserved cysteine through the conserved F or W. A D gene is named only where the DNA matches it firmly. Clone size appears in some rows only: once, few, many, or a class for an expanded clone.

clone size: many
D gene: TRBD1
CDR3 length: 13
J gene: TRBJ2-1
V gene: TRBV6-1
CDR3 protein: CASSGQGVSEQFF
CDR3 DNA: TGTGCCAGCTCCGGACAGGGGGTTAGTGAGCAGTTCTTC

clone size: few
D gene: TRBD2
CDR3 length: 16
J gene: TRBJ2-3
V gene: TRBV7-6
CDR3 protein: CASSLLGGRAIDTQYF
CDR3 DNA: TGTGCCAGCAGCTTACTCGGCGGGAGGGCCATAGATACGCAGTATTTT

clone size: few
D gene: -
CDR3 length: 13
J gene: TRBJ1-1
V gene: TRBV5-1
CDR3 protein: CASSLAGTRLAFF
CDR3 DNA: TGCGCCAGCAGCTTGGCCGGAACGCGGTTAGCTTTCTTT

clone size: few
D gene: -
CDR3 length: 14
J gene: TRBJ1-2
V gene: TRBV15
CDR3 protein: CATRSDTANYGYTF
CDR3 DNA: TGTGCCACCAGATCAGACACAGCTAACTATGGCTACACCTTC

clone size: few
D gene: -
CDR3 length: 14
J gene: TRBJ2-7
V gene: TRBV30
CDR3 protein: CAWSRDASYYEQYF
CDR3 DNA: TGTGCCTGGAGTAGGGACGCGAGCTACTACGAGCAGTACTTC

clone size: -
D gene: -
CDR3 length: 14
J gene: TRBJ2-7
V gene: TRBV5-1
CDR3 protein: CASSFRQRHYEQYF
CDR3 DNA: TGCGCCAGCAGCTTCCGACAGAGACACTACGAGCAGTACTTC

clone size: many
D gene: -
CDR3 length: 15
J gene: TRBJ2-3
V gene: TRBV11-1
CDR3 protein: CASSFKGSSIDTQYF
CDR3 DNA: TGTGCCAGCAGCTTCAAGGGGTCCTCGATTGATACGCAGTATTTT

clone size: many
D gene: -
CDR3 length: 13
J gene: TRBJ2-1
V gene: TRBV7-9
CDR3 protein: CASRKSSYNEQFF
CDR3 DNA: TGTGCCAGCAGGAAAAGCTCCTACAATGAGCAGTTCTTC

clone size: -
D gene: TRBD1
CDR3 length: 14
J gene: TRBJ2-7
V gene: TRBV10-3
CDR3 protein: CAIRGTGSSYEQYF
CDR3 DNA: TGTGCCATCAGGGGGACAGGGAGCTCCTACGAGCAGTACTTC

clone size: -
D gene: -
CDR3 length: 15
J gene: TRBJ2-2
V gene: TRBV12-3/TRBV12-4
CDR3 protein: CASSPYRIYTGELFF
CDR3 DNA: TGTGCCAGCAGTCCATACAGGATTTACACCGGGGAGCTGTTTTTT

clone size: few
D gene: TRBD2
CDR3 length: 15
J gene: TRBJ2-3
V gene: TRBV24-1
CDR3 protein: CATSERTSVTDTQYF
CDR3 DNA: TGTGCCACCAGTGAACGGACTAGCGTCACAGATACGCAGTATTTT

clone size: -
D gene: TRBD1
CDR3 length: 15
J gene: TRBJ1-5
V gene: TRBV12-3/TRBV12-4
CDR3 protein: CASSLGTGTYQPQHF
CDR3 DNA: TGTGCCAGCAGTTTAGGGACAGGGACTTATCAGCCCCAGCATTTT

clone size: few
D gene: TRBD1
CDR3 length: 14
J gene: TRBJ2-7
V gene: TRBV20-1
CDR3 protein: CSARPGTGEYEQYF
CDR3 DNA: TGCAGTGCTAGGCCCGGGACAGGGGAATACGAGCAGTACTTC

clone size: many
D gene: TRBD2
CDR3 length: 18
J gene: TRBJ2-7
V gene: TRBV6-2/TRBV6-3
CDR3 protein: CASSYDYGLAGGTYEQYF
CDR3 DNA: TGTGCCAGCAGTTACGACTACGGACTAGCGGGAGGGACCTACGAGCAGTACTTC

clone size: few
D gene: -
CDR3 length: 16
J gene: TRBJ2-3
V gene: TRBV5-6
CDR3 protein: CASSLDPGVSTDTQYF
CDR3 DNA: TGTGCCAGCAGCTTGGATCCAGGGGTGAGCACAGATACGCAGTATTTT

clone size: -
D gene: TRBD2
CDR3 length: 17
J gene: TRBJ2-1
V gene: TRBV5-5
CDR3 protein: CASSLGTSGQSYNEQFF
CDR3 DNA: TGTGCCAGCAGCTTGGGGACTAGCGGCCAATCCTACAATGAGCAGTTCTTC

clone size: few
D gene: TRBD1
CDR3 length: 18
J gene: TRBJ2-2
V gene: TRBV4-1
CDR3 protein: CASSQDFIRGRFTGELFF
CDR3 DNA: TGCGCCAGCAGCCAAGATTTTATCAGGGGGCGCTTCACCGGGGAGCTGTTTTTT

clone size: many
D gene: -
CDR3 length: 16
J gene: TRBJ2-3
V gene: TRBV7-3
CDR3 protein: CASSPDGRMGTDTQYF
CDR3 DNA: TGTGCCAGCAGCCCGGACGGAAGGATGGGAACAGATACGCAGTATTTT

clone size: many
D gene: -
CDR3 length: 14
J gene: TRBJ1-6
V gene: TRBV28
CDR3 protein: CASRKERYNSPLHF
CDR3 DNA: TGTGCCAGCAGGAAGGAACGGTATAATTCACCCCTCCACTTT

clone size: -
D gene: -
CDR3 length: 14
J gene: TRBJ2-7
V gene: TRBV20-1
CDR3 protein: CSARGGPQSYEQYF
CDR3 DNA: TGCAGTGCTCGCGGCGGACCCCAGAGTTACGAGCAGTACTTC

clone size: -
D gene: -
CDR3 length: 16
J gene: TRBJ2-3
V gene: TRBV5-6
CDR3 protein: CASSSNRWRDGDTQYF
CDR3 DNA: TGTGCCAGCAGCTCAAACCGTTGGCGGGATGGAGATACGCAGTATTTT

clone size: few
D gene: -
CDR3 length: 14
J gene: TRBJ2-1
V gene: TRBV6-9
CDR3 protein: CASSYSDSNNEQFF
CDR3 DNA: TGTGCCAGCAGTTACTCTGACAGCAACAATGAGCAGTTCTTC

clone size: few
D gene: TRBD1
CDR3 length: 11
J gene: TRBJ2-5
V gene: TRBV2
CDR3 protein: CASGTDETQYF
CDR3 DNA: TGTGCCAGCGGGACAGATGAGACCCAGTACTTC

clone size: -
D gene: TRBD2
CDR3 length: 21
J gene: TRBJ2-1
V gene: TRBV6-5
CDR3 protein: CASSYGDPGLATPTQDNEQFF
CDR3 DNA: TGTGCCAGCAGTTACGGGGACCCGGGACTAGCCACACCTACACAAGACAATGAGCAGTTCTTC

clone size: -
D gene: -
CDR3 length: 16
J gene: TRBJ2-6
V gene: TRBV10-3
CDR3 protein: CAIRDPSSSGANVLTF
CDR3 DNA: TGTGCCATCAGGGACCCGAGTAGCTCTGGGGCCAACGTCCTGACTTTC

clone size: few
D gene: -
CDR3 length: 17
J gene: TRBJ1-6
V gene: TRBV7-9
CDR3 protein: CASSLTGGGTYNSPLHF
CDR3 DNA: TGTGCCAGCAGCTTAACGGGAGGGGGTACCTATAATTCACCCCTCCACTTT

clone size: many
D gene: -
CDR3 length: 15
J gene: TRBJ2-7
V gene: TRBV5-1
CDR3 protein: CASSHTTGRKHEQYF
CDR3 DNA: TGCGCCAGCAGCCACACTACGGGACGCAAACACGAGCAGTACTTC

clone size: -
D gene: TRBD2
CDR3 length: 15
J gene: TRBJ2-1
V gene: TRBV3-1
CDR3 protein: CASSPTRDYYNEQFF
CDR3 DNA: TGTGCCAGCAGCCCGACCCGGGACTACTACAATGAGCAGTTCTTC

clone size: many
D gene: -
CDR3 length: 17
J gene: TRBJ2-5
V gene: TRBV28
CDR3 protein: CASSTTQTGLGQETQYF
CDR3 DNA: TGTGCCAGCAGTACAACCCAAACCGGGTTGGGACAAGAGACCCAGTACTTC

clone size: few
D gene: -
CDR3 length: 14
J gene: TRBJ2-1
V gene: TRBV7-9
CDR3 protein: CASSLGRGGDEQFF
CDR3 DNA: TGTGCCAGCAGCTTAGGTAGAGGGGGGGATGAGCAGTTCTTC

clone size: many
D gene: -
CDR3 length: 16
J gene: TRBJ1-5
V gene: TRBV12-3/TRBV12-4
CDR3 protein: CASSLGGLMGNQPQHF
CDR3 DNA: TGTGCCAGCAGTTTAGGTGGCCTGATGGGGAATCAGCCCCAGCATTTT

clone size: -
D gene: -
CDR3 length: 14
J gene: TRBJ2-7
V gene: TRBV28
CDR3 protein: CASTTGTASYEQYF
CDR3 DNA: TGTGCCAGCACTACCGGGACTGCCTCCTACGAGCAGTACTTC

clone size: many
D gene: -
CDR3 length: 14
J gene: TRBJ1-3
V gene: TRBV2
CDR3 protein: CASSDRVPGNTIYF
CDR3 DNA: TGTGCCAGCAGTGACAGGGTACCCGGAAACACCATATATTTT

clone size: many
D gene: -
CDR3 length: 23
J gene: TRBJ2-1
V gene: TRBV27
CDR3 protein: CASSPVAGQGTSGPSGSYNEQFF
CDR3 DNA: TGTGCCAGCAGTCCAGTCGCGGGACAGGGAACTAGCGGACCGTCGGGCTCCTACAATGAGCAGTTCTTC

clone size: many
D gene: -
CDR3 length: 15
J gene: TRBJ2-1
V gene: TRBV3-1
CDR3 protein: CASSQLPGYGNEQFF
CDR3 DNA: TGTGCCAGCAGCCAACTTCCAGGGTATGGCAATGAGCAGTTCTTC

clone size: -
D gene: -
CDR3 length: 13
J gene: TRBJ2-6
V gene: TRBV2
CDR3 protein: CASKVTGANVLTF
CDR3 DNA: TGTGCCAGCAAAGTTACTGGGGCCAACGTCCTGACTTTC

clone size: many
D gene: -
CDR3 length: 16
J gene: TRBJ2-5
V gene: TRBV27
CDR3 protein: CASSGQSSPWKETQYF
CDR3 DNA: TGTGCCAGCTCAGGACAGAGTAGCCCCTGGAAGGAGACCCAGTACTTC

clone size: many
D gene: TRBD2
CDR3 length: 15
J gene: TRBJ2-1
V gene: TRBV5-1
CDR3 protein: CASSLSQRESNEQFF
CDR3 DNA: TGCGCCAGCAGCTTGTCCCAGCGGGAGTCCAATGAGCAGTTCTTC

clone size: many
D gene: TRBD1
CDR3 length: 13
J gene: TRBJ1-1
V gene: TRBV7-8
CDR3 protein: CASSERQGREAFF
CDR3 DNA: TGTGCCAGCAGCGAAAGACAGGGTAGGGAAGCTTTCTTT

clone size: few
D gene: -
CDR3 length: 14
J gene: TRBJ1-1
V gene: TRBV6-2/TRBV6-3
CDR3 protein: CASSERRMNTEAFF
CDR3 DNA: TGTGCCAGCAGTGAGAGGAGGATGAACACTGAAGCTTTCTTT

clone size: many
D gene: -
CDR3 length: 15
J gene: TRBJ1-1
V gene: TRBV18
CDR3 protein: CASSPAGIVISEAFF
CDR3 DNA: TGTGCCAGCTCACCAGCGGGGATCGTCATTTCTGAAGCTTTCTTT

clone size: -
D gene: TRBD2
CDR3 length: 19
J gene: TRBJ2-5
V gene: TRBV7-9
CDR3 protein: CASSPPRIRTSGPQETQYF
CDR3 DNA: TGTGCCAGCAGCCCGCCGCGAATTAGGACTAGCGGCCCCCAAGAGACCCAGTACTTC

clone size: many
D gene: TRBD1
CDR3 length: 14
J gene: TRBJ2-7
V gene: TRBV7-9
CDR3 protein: CASSAKGQDYEQYF
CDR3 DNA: TGTGCCAGCAGCGCCAAAGGACAGGACTACGAGCAGTACTTC

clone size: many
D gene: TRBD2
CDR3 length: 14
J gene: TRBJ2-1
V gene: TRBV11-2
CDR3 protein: CASSPAGWYNEQFF
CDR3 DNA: TGTGCCAGCAGCCCAGCGGGGTGGTACAATGAGCAGTTCTTC